This T cell receptor (beta chain) was profiled in a study of PD-L1 blockade in urothelial cancer. The overall study: The analyses of blood took place 3 weeks (second dose) and 6 weeks after treatment start. Counts from blood samples showed a median of about 140,000 T cells.

In the case of this clone: Antigen unknown.

Overall study findings and caveats: Tumor-associated clones in blood expanded more at 3 weeks in durable-benefit patients.

In germline, CDR1 is SGHDN, CDR2 FVKESK. Deletions cut 0 bases from V and 0 bases from J, with 6 bases between. CDR3 length: 15 amino acids. Templates that were synthetic TCR analogs were spiked into each PCR. TCRdb's copy holds only in-frame clones and misses some; the assay was immunoSEQ multiplex PCR. The table includes tens of thousands of clones, roughly 87% detected once. Specimen: PBMCs, collected around atezolizumab (anti-PD-L1) treatment. The J gene is TRBJ2-1, the V gene TRBV14; D call uncertain. The receptor was isolated from a man aged 65-85 years with urothelial cancer. The CDR3 nucleotides read TGTGCCAGCAGCCAAGATTTCGGCTCCTACAATGAGCAGTTCTTC. Translating gives CASSQDFGSYNEQFF.